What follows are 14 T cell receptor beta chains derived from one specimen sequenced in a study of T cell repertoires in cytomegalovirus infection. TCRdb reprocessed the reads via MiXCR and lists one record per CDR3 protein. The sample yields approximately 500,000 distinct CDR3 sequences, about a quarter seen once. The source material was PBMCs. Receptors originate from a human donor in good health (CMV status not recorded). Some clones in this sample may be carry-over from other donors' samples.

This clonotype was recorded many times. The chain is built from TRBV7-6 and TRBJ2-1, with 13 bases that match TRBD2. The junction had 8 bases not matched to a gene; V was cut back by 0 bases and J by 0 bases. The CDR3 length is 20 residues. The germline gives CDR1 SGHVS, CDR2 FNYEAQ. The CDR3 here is CASSLAGLAGVLSSYNEQFF. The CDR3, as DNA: TGTGCCAGCAGCTTAGCTGGACTAGCGGGAGTCCTCAGCTCCTACAATGAGCAGTTCTTC.

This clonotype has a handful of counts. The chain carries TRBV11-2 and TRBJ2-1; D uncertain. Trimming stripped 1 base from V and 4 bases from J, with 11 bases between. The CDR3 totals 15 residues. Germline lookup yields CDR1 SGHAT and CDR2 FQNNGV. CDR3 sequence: CASSLVTGIYNEQFF. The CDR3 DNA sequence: TGTGCCAGCAGCTTAGTCACCGGAATTTACAATGAGCAGTTCTTC.

This CDR3 reads CASSLPGLAGVNTQYF. The CDR3 DNA sequence: TGTGCCAGCAGCCTACCGGGACTAGCGGGAGTAAATACGCAGTATTTT. This chain joins TRBV14 and TRBJ2-3, with 14 positions matching TRBD2. Trimming took 4 bases from V and 7 from J; bases not matched to a gene: 7. The germline V gene has CDR1 SGHDN and CDR2 FVKESK. The CDR3 length is 16 residues.

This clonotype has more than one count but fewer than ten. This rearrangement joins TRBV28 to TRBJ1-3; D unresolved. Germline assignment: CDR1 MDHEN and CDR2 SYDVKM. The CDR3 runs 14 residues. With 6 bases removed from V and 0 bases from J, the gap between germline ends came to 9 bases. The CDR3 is CASSWVDSGNTIYF. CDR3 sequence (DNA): TGTGCCAGCAGCTGGGTTGACTCTGGAAACACCATATATTTT.

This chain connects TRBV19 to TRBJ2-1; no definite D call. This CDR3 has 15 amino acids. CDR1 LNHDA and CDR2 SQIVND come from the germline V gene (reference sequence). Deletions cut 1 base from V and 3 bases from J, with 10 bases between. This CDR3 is CASSIGTDLYNEQFF. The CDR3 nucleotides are TGTGCCAGTAGTATAGGAACGGACCTCTACAATGAGCAGTTCTTC.

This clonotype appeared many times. CDR3 in DNA: TGTGCCAGCAGCCCCCTAGCAGCGGGAGGGCGGGGTGAGCAGTTCTTC. Protein sequence: CASSPLAAGGRGEQFF. The chain is built from TRBV7-2 and TRBJ2-1; 10 bases align to TRBD2. Germline V gene lookup returns CDR1 SGHTA and CDR2 FQGNSA. The V and J ends lost 5 bases and 9 bases, in that order; junction bases with no gene match: 13. The CDR3 is 16 amino acids. The full variable domain, completed using reference TRBV7-2 and TRBJ2-1, is GAGVSQSPSNKVTEKGKDVELRCDPISGHTALYWYRQSLGQGLEFLIYFQGNSAPDKSGLPSDRFSAERTGGSVSTLTIQRTQQEDSAVYLCASSPLAAGGRGEQFFGPGTRLTVL.

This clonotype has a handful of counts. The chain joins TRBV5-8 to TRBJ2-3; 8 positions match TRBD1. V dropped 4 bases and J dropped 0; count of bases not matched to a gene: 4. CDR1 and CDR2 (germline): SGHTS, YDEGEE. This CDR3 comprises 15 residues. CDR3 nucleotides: TGTGCCAGCAGCGCTCAGGGGGCGAGCACAGATACGCAGTATTTT. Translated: CASSAQGASTDTQYF.

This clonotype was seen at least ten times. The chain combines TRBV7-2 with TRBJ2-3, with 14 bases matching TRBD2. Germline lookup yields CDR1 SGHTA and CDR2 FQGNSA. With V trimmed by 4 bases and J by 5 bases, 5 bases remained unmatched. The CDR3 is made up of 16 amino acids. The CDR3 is CASSSTGLAGEDTQYF. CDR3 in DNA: TGTGCCAGCAGCTCAACGGGACTAGCGGGAGAAGATACGCAGTATTTT.

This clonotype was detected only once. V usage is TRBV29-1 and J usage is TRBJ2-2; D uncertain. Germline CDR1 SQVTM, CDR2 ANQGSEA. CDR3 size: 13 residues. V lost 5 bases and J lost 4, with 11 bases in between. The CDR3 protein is CSVNLFGTGELFF. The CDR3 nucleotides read TGCAGCGTTAATCTCTTTGGCACCGGGGAGCTGTTTTTT.

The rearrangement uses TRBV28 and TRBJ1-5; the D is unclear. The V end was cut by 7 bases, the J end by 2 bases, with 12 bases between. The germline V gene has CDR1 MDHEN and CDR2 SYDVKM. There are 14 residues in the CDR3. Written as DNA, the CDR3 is TGTGCCAGCAAATCCGGAGGTGGCAATCAGCCCCAGCATTTT. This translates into CASKSGGGNQPQHF.

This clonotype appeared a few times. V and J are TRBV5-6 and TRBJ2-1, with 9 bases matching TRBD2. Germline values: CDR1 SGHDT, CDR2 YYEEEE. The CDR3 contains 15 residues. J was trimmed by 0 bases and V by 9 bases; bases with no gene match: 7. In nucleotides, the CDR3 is TGTGCCACCCGTAGCGGGAGTGTCTCCTACAATGAGCAGTTCTTC. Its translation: CATRSGSVSYNEQFF.

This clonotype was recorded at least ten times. The CDR3 spells CASSLGPGTRDQPQHF. The CDR3 DNA reads as TGTGCCAGCAGCTTAGGCCCCGGGACCCGCGATCAGCCCCAGCATTTT. The V gene is TRBV7-8, the J gene TRBJ1-5, with D possibly being TRBD1 (5 bases). CDR1 SGHVS and CDR2 FQNEAQ come from the germline V gene. This CDR3 is 16 amino acids long. Trimming removed 1 base at V and 5 bases at J, with 15 bases between.

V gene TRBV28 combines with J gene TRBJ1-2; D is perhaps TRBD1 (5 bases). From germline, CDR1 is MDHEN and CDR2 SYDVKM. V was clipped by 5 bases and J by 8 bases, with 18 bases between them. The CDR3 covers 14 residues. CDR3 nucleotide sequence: TGTGCCAGCAGTCGACCGACAGTGTTAAACGGCTACACCTTC. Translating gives CASSRPTVLNGYTF.

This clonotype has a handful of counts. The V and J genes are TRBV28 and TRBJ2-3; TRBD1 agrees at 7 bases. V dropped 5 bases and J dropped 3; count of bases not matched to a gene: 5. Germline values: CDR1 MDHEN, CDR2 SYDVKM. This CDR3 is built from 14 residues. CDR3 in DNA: TGTGCCAGCAGTCCATACAGGGGAACAGATACGCAGTATTTT. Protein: CASSPYRGTDTQYF.